This T cell receptor (beta chain) was captured by sequencing in a study of blood T cell repertoires in COVID-19. Study-wide background: T cells, B-cell-depleted T cells, or PBMCs supplied cDNA or gDNA.

The protocol was immunoSEQ multiplex PCR, while the TCRdb copy is restricted to in-frame clones and leaves out a portion. The table includes 60,000 to 65,000 clones, approximately 91% detected once. CDR1 and CDR2 from the germline V gene are SGHVS and FQNEAQ. The length of the CDR3 is 16 residues. The ends were cut back, 0 bases at V and 0 bases at J, with 9 bases in the middle. The sequencing input was peripheral blood. The TCR originated in a man in his forties or fifties with active COVID-19. The rearrangement uses TRBV7-8 and TRBJ2-1; D might be TRBD2 (5 bases). For the CDR3, the DNA is TGTGCCAGCAGCTTAGCCGGGGTCCGCTCCTACAATGAGCAGTTCTTC. It specifies CASSLAGVRSYNEQFF.